This is a list of T cell receptor beta chains from one sample in a study of technical replicates of blood from a few donors. Sequencing was performed with immunoSEQ multiplex PCR; in TCRdb, only in-frame clones are kept and a portion is missing. This sample has around 69,000 clones, with roughly 86% found just once. The sequenced material came from PBMCs. These receptors came from a human donor in good health. Some clones in this sample may be carry-over from other donors' samples. The CDR3 runs from the conserved cysteine through the conserved F or W. D genes are given only for firm matches. Clone size is given for some rows only: seen once, a few or many times, or a class if the clone is expanded.

j_call v_call d_call clone_size cdr3_aa cdr3_nt
TRBJ2-1 TRBV5-1 . . CASSAGTLNEQFF TGCGCCAGCAGCGCGGGAACACTCAATGAGCAGTTCTTC
TRBJ2-4 TRBV5-8 TRBD1 once CASSGGQGKENIQYF TGTGCCAGCAGCGGCGGACAGGGGAAGGAAAACATTCAGTACTTC
TRBJ2-2 TRBV27 TRBD2 . CASSFRSSAGGLPNTGELFF TGTGCCAGCAGTTTCAGGAGTAGTGCGGGGGGACTCCCGAACACCGGGGAGCTGTTTTTT
TRBJ2-5 TRBV9 . . CASSVELATQETQYF TGTGCCAGCAGCGTAGAGTTAGCCACCCAAGAGACCCAGTACTTC
TRBJ1-6 TRBV6-1 TRBD1 . CASNLQGAYNSPLHF TGTGCCAGCAACCTTCAGGGGGCCTATAATTCACCCCTCCACTTT
TRBJ1-1 TRBV18 TRBD1 . CASSSAGTGSTEAFF TGTGCCAGCTCATCCGCCGGGACAGGGTCCACTGAAGCTTTCTTT
TRBJ2-7 TRBV5-1 . . CASSQDSPLGEQYF TGCGCCAGCAGCCAGGACAGCCCATTGGGGGAGCAGTACTTC
TRBJ1-3 TRBV30 . . CAWSSGAGNTIYF TGTGCCTGGAGCTCCGGGGCTGGAAACACCATATATTTT
TRBJ1-1 TRBV29-1 TRBD1 few CSVELTGAGTEAFF TGCAGCGTTGAGCTTACAGGGGCCGGAACTGAAGCTTTCTTT
TRBJ1-1 TRBV5-1 . few CASSGGTGNTEAFF TGCGCCAGCAGCGGCGGGACGGGGAACACTGAAGCTTTCTTT
TRBJ2-4 TRBV7-5 . . CARSLASGRCIQYF TGTGCCAGAAGCTTAGCTAGCGGGAGGTGCATTCAGTACTTC
TRBJ1-4 TRBV19 . . CASSIGQGTKNEKLFF TGTGCCAGTAGTATTGGTCAGGGGACAAAGAATGAAAAACTGTTTTTT
TRBJ1-2 TRBV5-4 TRBD1 . CASSSGQGNYGYTF TGTGCCAGCAGCTCCGGACAGGGAAACTATGGCTACACCTTC
TRBJ2-7 TRBV15 TRBD1 . CATSRVRDRGTIYEQYF TGTGCCACCAGCAGAGTTAGGGACAGGGGGACCATCTACGAGCAGTACTTC
TRBJ1-6 TRBV19 . . CASSINTDNNSPLHF TGTGCCAGTAGTATCAATACAGACAATAATTCACCCCTCCACTTT
TRBJ2-3 TRBV20-1 TRBD1 . CSARTGDTQYF TGCAGTGCTAGGACAGGGGATACGCAGTATTTT
TRBJ1-4 TRBV6-5 . . CASSDGQWNEKLFF TGTGCCAGTTCGGACGGACAGTGGAATGAAAAACTGTTTTTT
TRBJ2-7 TRBV25-1 TRBD1 . CASKGTVNYEQYF TGTGCCAGCAAAGGGACAGTAAACTACGAGCAGTACTTC
TRBJ2-1 TRBV9 TRBD2 . CASSVGQREYNEQFF TGTGCCAGCAGCGTAGGACAGCGGGAGTACAATGAGCAGTTCTTC
TRBJ2-1 TRBV9 TRBD1 . CASSSSRQGSYNEQFF TGTGCCAGCAGCTCCAGTCGACAGGGGTCCTACAATGAGCAGTTCTTC
TRBJ1-1 TRBV7-9 TRBD1 . CASSRGQGPPNTEAFF TGTGCCAGCAGCCGAGGACAGGGCCCACCGAACACTGAAGCTTTCTTT
TRBJ2-7 TRBV5-1 TRBD2 . CASSFLLAGFSYEQYF TGCGCCAGCAGCTTCTTACTAGCGGGGTTCTCCTACGAGCAGTACTTC
TRBJ2-7 TRBV6-5 TRBD2 . CASSSTGTSAYEQYF TGTGCCAGCAGTTCCACCGGGACTAGCGCCTACGAGCAGTACTTC
TRBJ2-1 TRBV5-1 . . CASTQDSSYNEQFF TGCGCCAGCACCCAGGATAGCTCCTACAATGAGCAGTTCTTC
TRBJ2-7 TRBV2 TRBD2 . CASSRLAGGHYEQYF TGTGCCAGCAGTCGACTAGCGGGGGGCCATTACGAGCAGTACTTC
TRBJ2-7 TRBV7-2 TRBD1 . CASSGGQGPYEQYF TGTGCCAGCAGCGGGGGACAGGGGCCCTACGAGCAGTACTTC
TRBJ2-2 TRBV5-1 TRBD1 . CASSLGDRGRTGELFF TGCGCCAGCAGCTTGGGGGACAGGGGAAGGACCGGGGAGCTGTTTTTT
TRBJ1-1 TRBV5-1 . . CASFASGGYTEAFF TGCGCCAGTTTTGCCTCCGGGGGTTACACTGAAGCTTTCTTT
TRBJ1-1 TRBV6-6 . few CASPRVGRGQNTEAFF TGTGCCAGCCCTAGGGTTGGCAGGGGACAGAACACTGAAGCTTTCTTT
TRBJ1-6 TRBV19 TRBD1 . CASSRGFHSPLHF TGTGCCAGTTCCAGGGGGTTTCATTCACCCCTCCACTTT
TRBJ1-1 TRBV4-1 . . CASSQAQDTEAFF TGCGCCAGCAGCCAAGCGCAGGACACTGAAGCTTTCTTT
TRBJ2-5 TRBV7-3 . . CASSLGAGREHQETQYF TGTGCCAGCAGCTTAGGGGCAGGGCGTGAACACCAAGAGACCCAGTACTTC
TRBJ1-2 TRBV18 TRBD1 . CASSRETGGDYYGYTF TGTGCCAGCTCACGAGAGACAGGGGGGGACTACTATGGCTACACCTTC
TRBJ2-2 TRBV9 . . CASSVASRANTGELFF TGTGCCAGCAGCGTAGCTTCCCGGGCGAACACCGGGGAGCTGTTTTTT
TRBJ1-2 TRBV18 TRBD1 . CASSRGRDSYGYTF TGTGCCAGCTCACGAGGCCGGGACAGCTATGGCTACACCTTC
TRBJ2-7 TRBV5-1 TRBD2 . CASSLYGTSGGPVYEQYF TGCGCCAGCAGCTTGTACGGGACTAGCGGGGGGCCCGTTTACGAGCAGTACTTC
TRBJ2-5 TRBV5-6 TRBD1 once CASRQGVETQYF TGTGCCAGCCGACAGGGAGTGGAGACCCAGTACTTC
TRBJ2-5 TRBV19 TRBD1 . CASSDTQGETQYF TGTGCCAGTAGCGACACACAGGGGGAGACCCAGTACTTC
TRBJ2-1 TRBV5-1 . . CASSLDTSYNEQFF TGCGCCAGCAGCTTGGACACCTCCTACAATGAGCAGTTCTTC
TRBJ2-1 TRBV4-2 TRBD2 . CASSQDPSGGGYNEQFF TGTGCCAGCAGCCAAGATCCGAGCGGGGGTGGGTACAATGAGCAGTTCTTC
TRBJ2-1 TRBV19 . . CASNAGTWNEQFF TGTGCCAGTAACGCGGGTACTTGGAATGAGCAGTTCTTC
TRBJ2-1 TRBV7-2 TRBD2 . CASSLRLAGGPYNEQFF TGTGCCAGCAGCTTAAGGCTAGCGGGAGGACCCTACAATGAGCAGTTCTTC
TRBJ2-1 TRBV7-6 TRBD1 . CASSLVGQSFNEQFF TGTGCCAGCAGCTTAGTGGGACAGTCCTTCAATGAGCAGTTCTTC
TRBJ1-1 TRBV5-6 . . CASITLGGGLTNTEAFF TGTGCCAGCATCACCCTTGGGGGGGGTCTAACGAACACTGAAGCTTTCTTT
TRBJ2-1 TRBV5-6 . . CASSFQGSNEQFF TGTGCCAGCAGCTTTCAGGGCTCCAATGAGCAGTTCTTC
TRBJ2-2 TRBV10-3 . . CAINSPTGLGFGTGELFF TGTGCCATCAACTCCCCGACAGGCTTAGGGTTCGGCACCGGGGAGCTGTTTTTT
TRBJ1-6 TRBV7-9 . . CASASQSSYNSPLHF TGTGCCAGCGCATCACAGAGCTCCTATAATTCACCCCTCCACTTT
TRBJ2-2 TRBV19 . . CASRTDTGELFF TGTGCCAGTAGGACTGACACCGGGGAGCTGTTTTTT
TRBJ2-3 TRBV5-6 . . CASSSVTGITSDTQYF TGTGCCAGCAGCTCAGTCACCGGGATTACCTCAGATACGCAGTATTTT
TRBJ2-7 TRBV11-2 . . CASSLGTRNYEQYF TGTGCCAGCAGCTTGGGAACTAGGAACTACGAGCAGTACTTC
TRBJ2-3 TRBV7-3 TRBD2 . CASSPAGAADTQYF TGTGCCAGCAGCCCAGCGGGAGCGGCAGATACGCAGTATTTT
TRBJ2-7 TRBV30 . few CAWSLPPGSYEQYF TGTGCCTGGAGCCTGCCCCCGGGATCCTACGAGCAGTACTTC
TRBJ1-2 TRBV10-3 . . CAISESAMRSNYGYTF TGTGCCATCAGTGAGTCTGCCATGCGGTCTAACTATGGCTACACCTTC
TRBJ2-5 TRBV7-9 TRBD1 . CASSGRGQVQETQYF TGTGCCAGCAGCGGGCGGGGACAGGTCCAAGAGACCCAGTACTTC
TRBJ1-1 TRBV7-2 . once CASISGRGNTEAFF TGTGCCAGCATCTCAGGAAGGGGAAACACTGAAGCTTTCTTT
TRBJ1-2 TRBV6-1 TRBD1 . CASSELTGDRGYTF TGTGCCAGCAGTGAGCTGACAGGGGACCGGGGCTACACCTTC
TRBJ1-4 TRBV5-6 . . CASSPTSNNEKLFF TGTGCCAGCAGCCCCACCAGTAATAATGAAAAACTGTTTTTT
TRBJ1-1 TRBV7-3 TRBD1 . CASSSDRVAEAFF TGTGCCAGCAGCTCCGACAGGGTCGCTGAAGCTTTCTTT